The clone carrying this T cell receptor (beta chain) was observed many times. This sample is part of a study of T cells after yellow fever vaccination. TCRdb analysed the 5' RACE reads with MiXCR anew, one entry per CDR3 protein. The sample has 300,000 to 400,000 distinct CDR3 sequences, under 15% seen once. The germline CDR1 and CDR2 sequences are SNHLY and FYNNEI. Between the trimmed V and J ends, which lost 4 bases and 4 bases, there was a span of 15 bases. The CDR3 totals 15 residues. This clonotype originated in a man younger than 30 who received the YFV17D yellow fever vaccine. This sample comprised CD4+ T cells sorted from PBMCs, obtained 15 days after the yellow fever booster vaccination. The chain has TRBV2 and TRBJ2-3, with a possible D match to TRBD2 (7 bases). In DNA form, the CDR3 reads TGTGCCAGCAGTGCTCGGGGGGCAAGTCCAGATACGCAGTATTTT. As protein: CASSARGASPDTQYF. Full variable domain (outside the CDR3, taken from reference TRBV2 and TRBJ2-3): EPEVTQTPSHQVTQMGQEVILRCVPISNHLYFYWYRQILGQKVEFLVSFYNNEISEKSEIFDDQFSVERPDGSNFTLKIRSTKLEDSAMYFCASSARGASPDTQYFGPGTRLTVL.